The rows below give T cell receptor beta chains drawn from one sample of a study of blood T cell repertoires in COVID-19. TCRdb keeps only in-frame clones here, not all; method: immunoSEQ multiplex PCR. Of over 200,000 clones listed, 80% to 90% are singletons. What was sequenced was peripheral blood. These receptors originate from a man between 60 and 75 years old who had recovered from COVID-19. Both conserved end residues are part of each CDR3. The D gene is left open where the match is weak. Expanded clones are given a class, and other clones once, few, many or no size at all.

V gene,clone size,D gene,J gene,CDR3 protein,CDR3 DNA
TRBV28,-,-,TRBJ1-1,CASSLQGLRSFF,TGTGCCAGCAGTTTACAGGGTTTACGATCTTTCTTT
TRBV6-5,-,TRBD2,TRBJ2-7,CASQLAVLPQYEQYF,TGTGCCAGCCAGCTAGCGGTCCTACCCCAGTACGAGCAGTACTTC
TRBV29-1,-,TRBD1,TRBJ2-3,CSVSRDRNTQYF,TGCAGCGTGTCCCGGGACAGGAATACGCAGTATTTT
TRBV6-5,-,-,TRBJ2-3,CASSTGQTDTQYF,TGTGCCAGCAGTACTGGACAGACAGATACGCAGTATTTT
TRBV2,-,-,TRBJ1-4,CAGTMTATNEKLFF,TGTGCCGGGACAATGACCGCAACTAATGAAAAACTGTTTTTT
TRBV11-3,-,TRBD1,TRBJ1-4,CASSLGPQGALGNEKLFF,TGTGCCAGCAGCTTAGGCCCACAGGGGGCATTGGGTAATGAAAAACTGTTTTTT
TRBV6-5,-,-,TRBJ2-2,CASGQNTGELFF,TGTGCCAGTGGACAGAACACCGGGGAGCTGTTTTTT
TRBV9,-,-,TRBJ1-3,CASSVGVLGVVGNTIYF,TGTGCCAGCAGCGTAGGGGTCCTCGGGGTGGTCGGAAACACCATATATTTT
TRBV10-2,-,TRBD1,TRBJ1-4,CASTDRANEKLFF,TGCGCCAGCACGGACAGGGCTAATGAAAAACTGTTTTTT
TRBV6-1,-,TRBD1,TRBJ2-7,CASSGDRDRTSYEQYF,TGTGCCAGCAGTGGCGACCGGGACAGAACCTCCTACGAGCAGTACTTC
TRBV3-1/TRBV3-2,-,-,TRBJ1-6,CASHGGYNSPLHF,TGTGCCAGCCACGGGGGTTATAATTCACCCCTCCACTTT
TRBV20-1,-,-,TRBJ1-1,CSARAFTEAFF,TGCAGTGCGAGGGCGTTCACTGAAGCTTTCTTT
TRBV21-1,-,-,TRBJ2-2,CASSKARGANTGELFF,TGTGCCAGCAGCAAAGCTCGCGGGGCGAACACCGGGGAGCTGTTTTTT
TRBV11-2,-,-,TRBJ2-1,CASSSSGPWEQFF,TGTGCCAGCAGCTCCAGCGGGCCCTGGGAGCAGTTCTTC
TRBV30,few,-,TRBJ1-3,CACLLGGGNTIYF,TGTGCCTGCCTCCTCGGGGGTGGAAACACCATATATTTT
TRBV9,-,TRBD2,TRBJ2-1,CASSVYGGNSYNEQFF,TGTGCCAGCAGCGTGTACGGGGGGAACTCCTACAATGAGCAGTTCTTC
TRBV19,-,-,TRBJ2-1,CASQLRDEQFF,TGTGCCAGCCAGCTCAGGGATGAGCAGTTCTTC
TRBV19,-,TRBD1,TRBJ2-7,CASRTGTGGRGYEQYF,TGTGCCAGTAGGACCGGGACAGGGGGCCGTGGCTACGAGCAGTACTTC
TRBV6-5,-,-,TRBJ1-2,CASRSVGGGDYGYTF,TGTGCCAGCAGGTCCGTGGGGGGGGGCGACTATGGCTACACCTTC
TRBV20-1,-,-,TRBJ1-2,CSASTGTIYGYTF,TGCAGTGCCAGTACCGGGACAATCTATGGCTACACCTTC
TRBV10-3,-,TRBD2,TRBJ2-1,CAISLTSDLINEQFF,TGTGCCATCAGCCTCACTAGCGACCTTATCAATGAGCAGTTCTTC
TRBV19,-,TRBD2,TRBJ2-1,CASSARTSGRDAYEQFF,TGTGCCAGTAGTGCACGGACTAGCGGGAGGGATGCGTATGAGCAGTTCTTC
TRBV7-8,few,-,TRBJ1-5,CASSLVRQGSNQPQHF,TGTGCCAGCAGCTTAGTAAGGCAGGGGTCCAATCAGCCCCAGCATTTT
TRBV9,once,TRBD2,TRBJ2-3,CASSVDPLAGGPIDTQYF,TGTGCCAGCAGCGTAGACCCCCTAGCGGGAGGGCCCATAGATACGCAGTATTTT
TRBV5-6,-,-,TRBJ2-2,CASSLGRGSGELFF,TGTGCCAGCAGTTTGGGGCGAGGGTCCGGGGAGCTGTTTTTT
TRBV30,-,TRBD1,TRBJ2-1,CAWSAQGANYNEQFF,TGTGCCTGGAGTGCCCAGGGGGCTAACTACAATGAGCAGTTCTTC
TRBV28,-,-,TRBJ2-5,CASSLGGEETQYF,TGTGCCAGCAGTTTAGGCGGGGAAGAGACCCAGTACTTC
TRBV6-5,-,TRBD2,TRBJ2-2,CASKTSVGGGELFF,TGTGCCAGCAAGACTAGCGTCGGAGGCGGGGAGCTGTTTTTT
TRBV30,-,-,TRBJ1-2,CAWSPDSVNYGYTF,TGTGCCTGGAGTCCGGACAGCGTTAACTATGGCTACACCTTC
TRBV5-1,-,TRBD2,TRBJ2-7,CASSLGGGKIGIYEQYF,TGCGCCAGCAGCTTGGGGGGAGGGAAGATAGGGATCTACGAGCAGTACTTC
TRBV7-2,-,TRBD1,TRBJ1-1,CASSTQGDTEAFF,TGTGCCAGCAGCACCCAGGGGGACACTGAAGCTTTCTTT
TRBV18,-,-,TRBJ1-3,CASSPQLTGRGNTIYF,TGTGCCAGCTCCCCCCAATTGACAGGAAGAGGAAACACCATATATTTT
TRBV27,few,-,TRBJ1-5,CASTMTGDYSNQPQHF,TGTGCCAGCACTATGACAGGTGATTATAGCAATCAGCCCCAGCATTTT
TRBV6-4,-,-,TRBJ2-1,CASSLQFF,TGTGCCAGCAGCCTGCAGTTCTTC
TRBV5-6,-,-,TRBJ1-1,CASSGGVRTEAFF,TGTGCCAGCAGCGGGGGGGTACGGACTGAAGCTTTCTTT
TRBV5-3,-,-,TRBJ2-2,CASRHPGQTNTGELFF,TGTGCCAGTCGCCATCCCGGACAGACGAACACCGGGGAGCTGTTTTTT
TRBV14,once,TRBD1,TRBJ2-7,CASSQPGTGAYEQYF,TGTGCCAGCAGCCAACCCGGGACAGGGGCCTACGAGCAGTACTTC
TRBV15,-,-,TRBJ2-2,CATSRDRPGGDTGELFF,TGTGCCACCAGCAGAGATAGGCCGGGGGGCGACACCGGGGAGCTGTTTTTT
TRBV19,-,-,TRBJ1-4,CASWDMGNEKLFF,TGTGCCAGTTGGGACATGGGTAATGAAAAACTGTTTTTT
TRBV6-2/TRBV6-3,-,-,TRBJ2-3,CASSPYTDTQYF,TGTGCCAGCAGCCCGTACACAGATACGCAGTATTTT
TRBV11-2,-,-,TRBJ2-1,CASSLVNEQFF,TGTGCCAGCAGCCTCGTGAATGAGCAGTTCTTC
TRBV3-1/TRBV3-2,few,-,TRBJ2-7,CASSQDLGGEQYF,TGTGCCAGCAGCCAAGATTTAGGAGGGGAGCAGTACTTC
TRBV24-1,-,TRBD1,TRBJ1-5,CATGRDRGVNQPQHF,TGTGCCACCGGGAGGGACAGGGGGGTCAATCAGCCCCAGCATTTT
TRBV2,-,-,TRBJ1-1,CASSDRTANTEAFF,TGTGCCAGCAGTGATCGGACAGCGAACACTGAAGCTTTCTTT
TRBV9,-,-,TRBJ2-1,CASSVRASLAGNEQFF,TGTGCCAGCAGCGTGAGGGCTTCGCTAGCTGGCAATGAGCAGTTCTTC
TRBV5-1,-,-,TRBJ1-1,CASSLGRSNTEAFF,TGCGCCAGCAGCTTGGGCCGCAGTAACACTGAAGCTTTCTTT
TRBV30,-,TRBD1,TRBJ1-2,CAWRNRGPTPRASGYTF,TGTGCCTGGAGGAACAGGGGCCCTACCCCCCGGGCTTCTGGCTACACCTTC
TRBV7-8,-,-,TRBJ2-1,CASSPRAGTYNEQFF,TGTGCCAGCAGCCCACGCGCAGGGACATACAATGAGCAGTTCTTC
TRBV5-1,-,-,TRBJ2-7,CASSLNSRGNEQYF,TGCGCCAGCAGCTTGAATTCCCGAGGGAACGAGCAGTACTTC
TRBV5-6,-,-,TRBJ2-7,CASSSTASSYEQYF,TGTGCCAGCAGCTCGACAGCGAGCTCCTACGAGCAGTACTTC
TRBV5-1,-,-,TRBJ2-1,CASSLGLAADSYNEQFF,TGCGCCAGCAGCTTGGGGCTCGCGGCAGACTCCTACAATGAGCAGTTCTTC
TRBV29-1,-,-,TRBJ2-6,CSVAGYESSGANVLTF,TGCAGCGTTGCAGGGTATGAAAGCTCTGGGGCCAACGTCCTGACTTTC
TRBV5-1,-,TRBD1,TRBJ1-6,CASSVGPPGQGNSPLHF,TGCGCCAGCAGCGTTGGACCCCCGGGACAGGGCAATTCACCCCTCCACTTT
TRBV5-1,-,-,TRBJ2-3,CASSLSPPGTSSTDTQYF,TGCGCCAGCAGCTTGTCCCCGCCCGGGACTTCTAGCACAGATACGCAGTATTTT
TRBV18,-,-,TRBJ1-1,CASSPFNRDGTEAFF,TGTGCCAGCTCACCGTTTAACAGGGACGGCACTGAAGCTTTCTTT
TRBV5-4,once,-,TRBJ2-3,CASSLGPADFTDTQYF,TGTGCCAGCAGCTTAGGCCCAGCGGACTTCACAGATACGCAGTATTTT
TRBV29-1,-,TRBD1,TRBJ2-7,CSARTGSPRYEQYF,TGCAGCGCCCGGACAGGGAGTCCACGCTACGAGCAGTACTTC
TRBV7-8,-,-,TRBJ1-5,CASSAGTKNSNQPQHF,TGTGCCAGCAGCGCCGGGACAAAGAATAGCAATCAGCCCCAGCATTTT
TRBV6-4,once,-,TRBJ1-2,CASSDTGGYGYTF,TGTGCCAGCAGTGACACCGGGGGGTATGGCTACACCTTC
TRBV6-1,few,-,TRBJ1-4,CASSEGTTSEKLFF,TGTGCCAGCAGTGAAGGGACAACAAGTGAAAAACTGTTTTTT